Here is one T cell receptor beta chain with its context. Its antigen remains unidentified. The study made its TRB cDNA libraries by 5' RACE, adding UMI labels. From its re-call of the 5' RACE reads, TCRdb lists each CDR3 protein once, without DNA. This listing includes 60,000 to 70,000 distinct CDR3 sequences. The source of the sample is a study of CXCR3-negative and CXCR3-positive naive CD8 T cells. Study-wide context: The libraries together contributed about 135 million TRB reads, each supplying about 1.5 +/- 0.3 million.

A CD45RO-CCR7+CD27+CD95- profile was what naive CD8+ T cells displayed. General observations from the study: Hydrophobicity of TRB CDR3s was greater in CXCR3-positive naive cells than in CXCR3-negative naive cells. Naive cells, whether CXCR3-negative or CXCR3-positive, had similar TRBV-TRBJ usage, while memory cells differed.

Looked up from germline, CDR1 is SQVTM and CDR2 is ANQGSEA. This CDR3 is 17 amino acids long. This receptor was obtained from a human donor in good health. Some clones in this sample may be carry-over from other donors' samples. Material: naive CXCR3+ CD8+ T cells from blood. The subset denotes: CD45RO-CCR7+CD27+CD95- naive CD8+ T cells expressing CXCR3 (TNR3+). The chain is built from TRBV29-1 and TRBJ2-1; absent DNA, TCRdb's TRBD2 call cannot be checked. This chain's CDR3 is CSVERGLLAGGRNEQFF.